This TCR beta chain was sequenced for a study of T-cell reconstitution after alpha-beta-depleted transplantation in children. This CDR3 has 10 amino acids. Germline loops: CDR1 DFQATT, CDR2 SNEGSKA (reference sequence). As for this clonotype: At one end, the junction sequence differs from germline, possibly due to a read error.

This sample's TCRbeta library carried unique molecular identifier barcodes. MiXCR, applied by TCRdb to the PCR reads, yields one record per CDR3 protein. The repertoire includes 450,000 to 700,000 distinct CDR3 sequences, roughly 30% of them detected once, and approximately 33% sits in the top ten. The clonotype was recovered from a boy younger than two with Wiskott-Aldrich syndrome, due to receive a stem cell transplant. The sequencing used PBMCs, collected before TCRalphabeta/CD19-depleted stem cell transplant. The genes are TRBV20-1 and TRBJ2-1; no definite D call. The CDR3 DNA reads TGCAGTGCCTACTACAATGACCAGTTCTTC. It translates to CSAYYNDQFF.